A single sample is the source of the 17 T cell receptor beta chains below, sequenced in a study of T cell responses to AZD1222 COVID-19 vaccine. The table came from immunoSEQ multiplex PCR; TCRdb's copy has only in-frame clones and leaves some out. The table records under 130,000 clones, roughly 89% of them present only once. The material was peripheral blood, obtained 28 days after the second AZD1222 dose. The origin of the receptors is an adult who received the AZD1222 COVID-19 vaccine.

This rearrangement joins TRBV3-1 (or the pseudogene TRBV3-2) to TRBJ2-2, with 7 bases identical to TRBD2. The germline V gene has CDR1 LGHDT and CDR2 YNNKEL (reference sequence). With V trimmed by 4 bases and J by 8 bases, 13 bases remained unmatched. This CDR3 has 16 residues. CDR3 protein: CASSPEIGGRRGELFF. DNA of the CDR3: TGTGCCAGCAGCCCGGAGATCGGCGGGAGACGAGGGGAGCTGTTTTTT.

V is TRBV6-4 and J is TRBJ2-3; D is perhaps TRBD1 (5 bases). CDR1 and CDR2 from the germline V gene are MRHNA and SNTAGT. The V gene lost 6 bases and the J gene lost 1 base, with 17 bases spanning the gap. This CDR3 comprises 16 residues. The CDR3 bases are TGTGCCAGCAGCCCACAAGGCAGGGTCGGCACAGATACGCAGTATTTT. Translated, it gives CASSPQGRVGTDTQYF.

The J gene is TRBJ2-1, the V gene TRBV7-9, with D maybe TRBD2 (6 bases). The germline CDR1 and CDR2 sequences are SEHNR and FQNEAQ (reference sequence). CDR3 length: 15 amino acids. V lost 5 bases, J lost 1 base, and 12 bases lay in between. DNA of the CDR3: TGTGCCAGCAGCCCCTTAGCGGAATCCTACAATGAGCAGTTCTTC. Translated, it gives CASSPLAESYNEQFF.

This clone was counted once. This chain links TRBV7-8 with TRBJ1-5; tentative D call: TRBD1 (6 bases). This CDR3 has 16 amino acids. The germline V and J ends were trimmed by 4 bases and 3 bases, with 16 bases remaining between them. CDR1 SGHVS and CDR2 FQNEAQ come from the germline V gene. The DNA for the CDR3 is TGTGCCAGCAGCTCCCGGGTGGCAGGGGTCAATCAGCCCCAGCATTTT. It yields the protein CASSSRVAGVNQPQHF.

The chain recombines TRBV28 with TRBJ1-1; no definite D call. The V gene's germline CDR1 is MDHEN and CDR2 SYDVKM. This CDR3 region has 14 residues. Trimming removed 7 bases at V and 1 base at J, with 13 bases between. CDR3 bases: TGTGCCAGCACCCTGCTAGGGAGGAACACTGAAGCTTTCTTT. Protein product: CASTLLGRNTEAFF.

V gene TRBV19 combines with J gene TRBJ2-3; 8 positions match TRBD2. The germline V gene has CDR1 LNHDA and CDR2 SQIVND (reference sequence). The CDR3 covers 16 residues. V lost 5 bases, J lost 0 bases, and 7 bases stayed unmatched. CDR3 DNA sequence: TGTGCCAGTAGTCGGACTAGCAGGGGAAGCACAGATACGCAGTATTTT. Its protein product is CASSRTSRGSTDTQYF.

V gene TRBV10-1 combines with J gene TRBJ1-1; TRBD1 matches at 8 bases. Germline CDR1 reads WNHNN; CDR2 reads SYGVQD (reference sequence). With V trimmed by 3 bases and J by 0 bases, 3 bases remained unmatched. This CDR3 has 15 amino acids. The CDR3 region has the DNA TGCGCCAGCAGTGAAGGGACAGGATTGAACACTGAAGCTTTCTTT. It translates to CASSEGTGLNTEAFF.

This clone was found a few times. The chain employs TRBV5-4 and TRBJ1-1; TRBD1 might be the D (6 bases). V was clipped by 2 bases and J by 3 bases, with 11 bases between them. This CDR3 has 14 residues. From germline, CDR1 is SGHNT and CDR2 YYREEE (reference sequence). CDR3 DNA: TGTGCCAGCAGCTTCGACAGGACCGACACTGAAGCTTTCTTT. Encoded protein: CASSFDRTDTEAFF.

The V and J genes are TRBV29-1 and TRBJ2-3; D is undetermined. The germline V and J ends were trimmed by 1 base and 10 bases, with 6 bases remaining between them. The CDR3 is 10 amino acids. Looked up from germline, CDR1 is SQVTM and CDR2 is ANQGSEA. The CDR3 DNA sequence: TGCAGCGTTGAAGGGCTCCCGCAGTATTTT. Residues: CSVEGLPQYF.

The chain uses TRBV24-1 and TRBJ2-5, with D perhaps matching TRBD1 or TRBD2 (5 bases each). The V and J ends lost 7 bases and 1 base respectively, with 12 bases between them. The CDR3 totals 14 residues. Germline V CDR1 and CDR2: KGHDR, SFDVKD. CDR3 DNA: TGTGCCACCAGGGGATCGGGACCCCAAGAGACCCAGTACTTC. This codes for CATRGSGPQETQYF.

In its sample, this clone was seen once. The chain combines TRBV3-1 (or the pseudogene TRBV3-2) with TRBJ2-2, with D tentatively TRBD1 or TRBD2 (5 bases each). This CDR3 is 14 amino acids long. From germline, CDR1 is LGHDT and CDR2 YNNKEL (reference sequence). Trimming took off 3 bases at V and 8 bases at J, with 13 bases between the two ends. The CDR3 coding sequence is TGTGCCAGCAGCCAGGGGACGACTATTGGGGAGCTGTTTTTT. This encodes CASSQGTTIGELFF.

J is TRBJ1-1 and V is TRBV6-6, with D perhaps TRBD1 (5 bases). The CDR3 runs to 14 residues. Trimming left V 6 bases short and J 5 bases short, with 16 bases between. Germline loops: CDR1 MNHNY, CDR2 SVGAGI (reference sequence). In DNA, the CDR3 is TGTGCCAGCAGACAAGGTCCCAGGGATACTGAAGCTTTCTTT. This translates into CASRQGPRDTEAFF.

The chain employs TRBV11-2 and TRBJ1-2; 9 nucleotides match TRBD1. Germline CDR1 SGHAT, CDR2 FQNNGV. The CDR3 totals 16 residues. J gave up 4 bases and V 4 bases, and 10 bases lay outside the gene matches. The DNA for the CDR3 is TGTGCCAGCAGCTCCTTCCGGGACAGGGACGGCTATGGCTACACCTTC. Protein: CASSSFRDRDGYGYTF.

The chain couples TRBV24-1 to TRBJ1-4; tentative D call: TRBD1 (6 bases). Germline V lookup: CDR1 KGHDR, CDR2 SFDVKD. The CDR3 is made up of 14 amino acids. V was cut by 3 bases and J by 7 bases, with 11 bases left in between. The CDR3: CATSDGGTSEKLFF. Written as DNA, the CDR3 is TGTGCCACCAGTGATGGGGGCACGTCTGAAAAACTGTTTTTT.

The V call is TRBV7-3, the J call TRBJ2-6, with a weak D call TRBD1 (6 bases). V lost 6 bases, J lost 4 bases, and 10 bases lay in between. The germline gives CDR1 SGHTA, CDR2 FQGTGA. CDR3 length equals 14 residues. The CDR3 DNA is TGTGCCAGCAGACCTGGGGGCGGGGCCAACGTCCTGACTTTC. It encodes CASRPGGGANVLTF.

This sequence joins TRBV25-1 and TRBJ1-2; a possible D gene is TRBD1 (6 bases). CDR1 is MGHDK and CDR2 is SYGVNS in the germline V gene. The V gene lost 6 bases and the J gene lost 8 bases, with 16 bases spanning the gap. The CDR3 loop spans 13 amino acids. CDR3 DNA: TGTGCCAGCAGCATGGGGGGCTACCGGGGCTACACCTTC. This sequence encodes CASSMGGYRGYTF.

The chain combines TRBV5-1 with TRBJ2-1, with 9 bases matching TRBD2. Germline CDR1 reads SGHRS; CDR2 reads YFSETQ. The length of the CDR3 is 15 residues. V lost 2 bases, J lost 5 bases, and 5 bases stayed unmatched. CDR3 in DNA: TGCGCCAGCAGCTTATTCTGGACTAGCGACAATGAGCAGTTCTTC. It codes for CASSLFWTSDNEQFF. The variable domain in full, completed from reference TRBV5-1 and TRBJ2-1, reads KAGVTQTPRYLIKTRGQQVTLSCSPISGHRSVSWYQQTPGQGLQFLFEYFSETQRNKGNFPGRFSGRQFSNSRSEMNVSTLELGDSALYLCASSLFWTSDNEQFFGPGTRLTVL.